The T cell receptor beta chain described here comes from a study of response to subunit inactivated influenza vaccine (dated by TCRdb to the late 2010s). About the investigation overall: Deep quantitative T cell receptor repertoire profiling was used in the study to track responses to a trivalent subunit inactivated influenza vaccine. Results the study describes overall, beyond this receptor: The authors proposed that each seasonal influenza vaccination may bring in only a limited number of new T cells.

The table lists this clonotype with a few counts. Which antigen it targets is not known. There are no base qualities to consult, and no much larger clone falls within one base. Libraries came from RT-PCR. For sequencing, an Illumina HiSeq 2500 was employed. TCRdb ran its own pipeline on the public reads, namely fastp trimming at Q25 and MiXCR clone calling, and kept in-frame beta chains. Each CDR3 protein gets just one entry, which takes the most common genes and DNA from the rows behind it. The sample has roughly 160,000 distinct CDR3 sequences on record, roughly 11% of them singletons. The top ten constitute approximately 13% of the sample. The sample's time point label is to be understood as: approximately 47 days after influenza vaccine administration. Relative to germline, V is 6 bases shorter and J is 0 bases shorter, with 11 bases between their ends. The CDR3 sequence holds 14 residues, the cysteine and phenylalanine included. Solely the CDR3 DNA is kept, with 42 bases framed from the first base. The germline V gene sets CDR1 to SNHLY and CDR2 to FYNNEI.

Specimen: non-naive T cells sorted from PBMCs, collected 35 to 45 days after vaccination. Reading the label with the study, this specimen's cell subset or site is: memory T cell fraction. The chain was built from TRBV2 and TRBJ1-2, with the D gene not clear enough to name. This TCR was recovered from a man over 45 who received an inactivated influenza vaccine. Donor details come from another sample of the same person, matched by shared clones. Here the CDR3 is given as CASSADGTNYGYTF. The DNA sequence reads TGTGCCAGCAGCGCCGACGGAACTAACTATGGCTACACCTTC.